This TCR beta chain was retrieved from a study of regulatory T cells in long-lasting Graves disease. Relying on iRepertoire HTBI primers and Arm-PCR of CDR3 regions, the team built TCR beta libraries. MiXCR was run by TCRdb on the multiplex PCR reads, yielding one entry per CDR3 protein. Among a few hundred thousand distinct CDR3 sequences listed, 15% to 20% were seen once. The V and J ends lost 3 bases and 8 bases respectively, with 23 bases between them. The CDR3 sequence is 16 residues long. This clonotype occurred many times. Time point meaning: newly diagnosed GD, antithyroid drugs for less than 3 months. PBMC RNA was the source of the TCR library. This sample also appeared in a second study, on T cells in Graves' hyperthyroidism and ophthalmopathy. That work adds: Together with thyroid ultrasound, orbital computed tomography, serum thyroxine and TRAb, clinical symptoms were used for diagnoses.

V gene TRBV12-3 or TRBV12-4 combines with J gene TRBJ2-7; D gene ambiguous. The clonotype originates from a woman in her thirties with Graves disease. This specimen was peripheral blood mononuclear cells (PBMCs), taken at new diagnosis, from a patient treated with antithyroid drugs. CDR3: CASSFFLSGPRGKQYF. The CDR3 nucleotides are TGTGCCAGCAGTTTTTTCCTAAGTGGACCGCGAGGAAAGCAGTACTTC.